The rows below give T cell receptor beta chains drawn from one sample of a study of T cell repertoires in cytomegalovirus infection. TCRdb re-analysed the reads in MiXCR, keeping a single row per CDR3 protein. The sample carries about 360,000 distinct CDR3 sequences, 15% to 20% recorded once. Sequencing used PBMCs. The receptors come from a human donor in good health (CMV status not recorded). Some clones in this sample may be carry-over from other donors' samples. Each CDR3 is given with its conserved first and last residue. The order of the fields is V gene, J gene, clone size, D gene, CDR3 protein, CDR3 DNA. The D gene is left open where the match is weak. The size field is filled for only some rows; it gives once, few, many or a size class.

>TRBV7-2|TRBJ2-3|many|-
CASSFTGGSTDTQYF
TGTGCCAGCAGCTTTACGGGCGGTAGCACAGATACGCAGTATTTT
>TRBV20-1|TRBJ2-3|-|TRBD2
CSAIAGDTDTQYF
TGCAGTGCAATAGCGGGGGACACAGATACGCAGTATTTT
>TRBV7-2|TRBJ1-1|-|-
CASSLIGVGTEAFF
TGTGCCAGCAGCTTAATTGGGGTGGGAACTGAAGCTTTCTTT
>TRBV7-8|TRBJ1-2|few|-
CASSLGGVLGYGYTF
TGTGCCAGCAGCTTAGGGGGGGTCCTGGGGTATGGCTACACCTTC
>TRBV6-2/TRBV6-3|TRBJ2-1|few|TRBD2
CASRPTSGSARGWNEQFF
TGTGCCAGCAGGCCTACTAGCGGGTCCGCTCGAGGGTGGAATGAGCAGTTCTTC
>TRBV6-6|TRBJ1-5|-|-
CASSYSGDSNQPQHF
TGTGCCAGCAGTTACTCGGGGGATAGCAATCAGCCCCAGCATTTT
>TRBV12-3/TRBV12-4|TRBJ2-1|many|-
CASSPTGGPHNEQFF
TGTGCCAGCAGTCCCACGGGGGGCCCGCACAATGAGCAGTTCTTC
>TRBV19|TRBJ1-5|few|-
CASSLTWSNQPQHF
TGTGCCAGTAGCTTGACCTGGAGCAATCAGCCCCAGCATTTT
>TRBV12-3/TRBV12-4|TRBJ1-2|many|-
CASSFQVDYGYTF
TGTGCCAGCAGTTTCCAGGTGGACTATGGCTACACCTTC
>TRBV6-2/TRBV6-3|TRBJ1-1|-|-
CASSYKWVRGTEAFF
TGTGCCAGCAGTTATAAGTGGGTTCGGGGCACTGAAGCTTTCTTT
>TRBV7-2|TRBJ1-6|many|TRBD1
CASSFDRRRGLIYNSPLHF
TGTGCCAGCAGCTTCGACCGCCGGAGGGGGCTCATCTATAATTCACCCCTCCACTTT
>TRBV6-2/TRBV6-3|TRBJ1-1|few|-
CASSYSRVTEAFF
TGTGCCAGCAGTTACTCGAGGGTTACTGAAGCTTTCTTT
>TRBV11-2|TRBJ2-1|few|TRBD2
CASSRSGRGYNEQFF
TGTGCCAGCAGCCGTAGCGGGAGGGGGTACAATGAGCAGTTCTTC
>TRBV6-1|TRBJ2-1|-|-
CASRTGTSTLEQFF
TGTGCCAGCAGAACCGGGACTTCGACCCTTGAGCAGTTCTTC
>TRBV5-5|TRBJ2-3|-|-
CASSEKGQAADTQYF
TGTGCCAGCAGCGAGAAAGGCCAGGCTGCAGATACGCAGTATTTT
>TRBV6-6|TRBJ2-3|-|TRBD2
CASSSGRTSGITDTQYF
TGTGCCAGCAGTTCCGGACGGACTAGCGGCATCACAGATACGCAGTATTTT
>TRBV11-2|TRBJ2-1|many|TRBD2
CASSPGTSGREFF
TGTGCCAGCAGCCCAGGGACTAGCGGGAGAGAGTTCTTC
>TRBV12-3/TRBV12-4|TRBJ1-5|many|-
CASSPNSGQPQHF
TGTGCCAGCAGCCCGAATTCCGGGCAGCCCCAGCATTTT
>TRBV12-3/TRBV12-4|TRBJ1-5|many|-
CASSLFGGKTNQPQHF
TGTGCCAGCAGTTTATTCGGGGGTAAAACCAATCAGCCCCAGCATTTT
>TRBV7-9|TRBJ1-2|-|-
CASSLRTEANYGYTF
TGTGCCAGCAGCTTAAGGACAGAAGCTAACTATGGCTACACCTTC
>TRBV2|TRBJ1-2|-|-
CASSEAGPYGYTF
TGTGCCAGCAGTGAAGCGGGACCCTATGGCTACACCTTC
>TRBV20-1|TRBJ2-1|few|-
CSASLSKQFF
TGCAGTGCTAGTCTCTCGAAGCAGTTCTTC
>TRBV2|TRBJ1-5|-|-
CASNQGALNQPQHF
TGTGCCAGCAACCAAGGCGCTCTCAATCAGCCCCAGCATTTT
>TRBV6-2/TRBV6-3|TRBJ2-5|-|-
CATRGVGETQYF
TGTGCCACCCGGGGCGTCGGGGAGACCCAGTACTTC
>TRBV2|TRBJ2-1|-|TRBD2
CASSEFGLAGDNEQFF
TGTGCCAGCAGTGAATTTGGGCTAGCGGGGGACAATGAGCAGTTCTTC
>TRBV30|TRBJ2-1|few|-
CAWARRASSYNEQFF
TGTGCCTGGGCCCGAAGGGCTAGCTCTTACAATGAGCAGTTCTTC
>TRBV7-9|TRBJ2-3|few|TRBD1
CASSPQGGSSTDTQYF
TGTGCCAGCAGCCCCCAAGGGGGCAGTAGCACAGATACGCAGTATTTT
>TRBV19|TRBJ2-6|-|-
CASGGVRDTRFSGANVLTF
TGTGCCAGTGGGGGGGTCCGGGACACGCGCTTCTCTGGGGCCAACGTCCTGACTTTC
>TRBV6-1|TRBJ2-5|-|-
CASSDLDVGTQYF
TGTGCCAGCAGTGACCTGGACGTAGGGACCCAGTACTTC
>TRBV19|TRBJ1-5|many|-
CASIEGYSNQPQHF
TGTGCCAGTATTGAGGGTTATAGCAATCAGCCCCAGCATTTT
>TRBV6-6|TRBJ1-6|-|-
CASQGQFNSPLHF
TGTGCCAGCCAGGGACAATTTAATTCACCCCTCCACTTT
>TRBV6-6|TRBJ2-1|-|-
CASSYSIGRSYNEQFF
TGTGCCAGCAGTTACTCGATTGGACGGAGTTACAATGAGCAGTTCTTC
>TRBV5-1|TRBJ2-3|-|-
CASSPDSGADTQYF
TGCGCCAGCAGCCCGGACAGTGGAGCAGATACGCAGTATTTT
>TRBV7-2|TRBJ2-1|many|TRBD2
CASSKGLARGNEQFF
TGTGCCAGCAGCAAGGGACTAGCGAGGGGCAATGAGCAGTTCTTC
>TRBV7-9|TRBJ1-5|many|-
CASSFDALPQHF
TGTGCCAGCAGCTTTGACGCGTTGCCCCAGCATTTT
>TRBV7-2|TRBJ2-3|many|-
CASSLMIPAADTQYF
TGTGCCAGCAGCTTAATGATACCGGCGGCAGATACGCAGTATTTT
>TRBV7-9|TRBJ2-1|-|TRBD2
CASSYSTSGTDEQFF
TGTGCCAGCAGCTATAGCACTAGCGGGACTGATGAGCAGTTCTTC
>TRBV20-1|TRBJ2-5|-|-
CSARAPFGRGETQYF
TGCAGTGCTAGAGCCCCCTTTGGGAGGGGGGAGACCCAGTACTTC
>TRBV4-2|TRBJ1-1|few|-
CASSRKLNTEAFF
TGTGCCAGCAGCCGTAAACTCAACACTGAAGCTTTCTTT
>TRBV6-1|TRBJ2-5|-|TRBD2
CASSLTSAEIQETQYF
TGTGCCAGCAGTCTCACTAGCGCAGAAATCCAAGAGACCCAGTACTTC
>TRBV12-5|TRBJ1-1|many|-
CASGARENTEAFF
TGTGCTAGTGGGGCCAGGGAGAACACTGAAGCTTTCTTT
>TRBV7-2|TRBJ2-1|many|-
CASSLSRNNEQFF
TGTGCCAGCAGCTTATCGCGTAACAATGAGCAGTTCTTC
>TRBV4-2|TRBJ2-1|few|-
CASSQPTKPYNEQFF
TGTGCCAGCAGCCAACCGACCAAACCCTACAATGAGCAGTTCTTC
>TRBV2|TRBJ2-7|once|-
CASSGGANYEQYF
TGTGCCAGCAGTGGCGGGGCAAACTACGAGCAGTACTTC